The clone carrying this TCR beta chain was observed a single time. The CDR3 is 17 residues long. Trimming pared 1 base from V and 0 bases from J, leaving 12 bases between. CDR1 is SGHTA and CDR2 is FQGTGA in the germline V gene. The sample belongs to a study of blood T cell repertoires in COVID-19. Study-level information: T cells, B-cell-depleted T cells, or PBMCs provided the cDNA or gDNA that served as material.

Authors' data handling: By means of reference gene primer amplification, nucleated cell counts were estimated. Repertoires were generated with immunoSEQ multiplex PCR, while TCRdb's copy carries only in-frame clones and drops some. V and J calls and clone size follow that table, whereas D and trimming were derived from the DNA. Counted here are about 150,000 clones, 65% to 90% occurring once; the ten biggest clones make up 12%. Seattle patients were enrolled while actively infected and followed longitudinally. The TCR was taken from a woman between 55 and 75 years old with COVID-19, enrolled during active disease. The chain carries TRBV7-3 and TRBJ2-2; D is perhaps TRBD2 (6 bases). Sequences were obtained from peripheral blood. The CDR3: CASSLRGSGANTGELFF. The CDR3 DNA reads as TGTGCCAGCAGCTTAAGAGGTAGCGGAGCGAACACCGGGGAGCTGTTTTTT.